This T cell receptor (beta chain) was profiled in a study of blood T cell repertoires in COVID-19. Across the whole study: Samples of COVID-19 (acute and convalescent) were obtained from the United States, Italy and Spain. In each case, the material was cDNA or gDNA derived from T cells, B-cell-depleted T cells, or PBMCs.

In the authors' workflow: Amplification of reference gene primers provided the estimated nucleated cell counts. The table came from immunoSEQ multiplex PCR; TCRdb's copy has only in-frame clones and leaves some out. That table supplies the V and J calls and clone size; D and trimming were determined from the DNA. Counted here are 100,000 or so clones, approximately 92% occurring once; the ten biggest clones make up approximately 5.8%. Trimming left V 4 bases short and J 2 bases short, with 22 bases between. This CDR3 contains 17 residues. Germline CDR1 reads SGHDT; CDR2 reads YYEEEE. The sequencing sample was made of peripheral blood. This sequence joins TRBV5-6 and TRBJ2-7; TRBD2 might be the D (6 bases). The receptor was isolated from a man between 45 and 60 years old with active COVID-19. CDR3 in amino acids: CASSPAGLGTRAYEQYF. The CDR3 bases are TGTGCCAGCAGCCCGGCCGGCCTTGGGACTCGAGCCTACGAGCAGTACTTC.